The present TCR beta chain was sequenced within a study of blood T cell repertoires in COVID-19. The wider study: There were acute and convalescent COVID-19 samples, and they came from the United States, Italy and Spain.

Only in-frame clones appear in the TCRdb table, and some are missing; sequencing was by immunoSEQ multiplex PCR. The sample carries around 300,000 clones, about 88% recorded once. CDR3 length equals 17 residues. This chain joins TRBV21-1 and TRBJ1-2; the table's D call of TRBD1 was not tested on the DNA. TRBV21-1 is an annotated pseudogene. The sequenced material came from peripheral blood. This clonotype originated in a woman aged 65 to 85 with COVID-19, enrolled during active disease. This CDR3 reads CASSLGTGADGWYGYTF. In DNA form, the CDR3 reads TGTGCCAGCAGCCTTGGGACAGGGGCGGACGGTTGGTATGGCTACACCTTC.